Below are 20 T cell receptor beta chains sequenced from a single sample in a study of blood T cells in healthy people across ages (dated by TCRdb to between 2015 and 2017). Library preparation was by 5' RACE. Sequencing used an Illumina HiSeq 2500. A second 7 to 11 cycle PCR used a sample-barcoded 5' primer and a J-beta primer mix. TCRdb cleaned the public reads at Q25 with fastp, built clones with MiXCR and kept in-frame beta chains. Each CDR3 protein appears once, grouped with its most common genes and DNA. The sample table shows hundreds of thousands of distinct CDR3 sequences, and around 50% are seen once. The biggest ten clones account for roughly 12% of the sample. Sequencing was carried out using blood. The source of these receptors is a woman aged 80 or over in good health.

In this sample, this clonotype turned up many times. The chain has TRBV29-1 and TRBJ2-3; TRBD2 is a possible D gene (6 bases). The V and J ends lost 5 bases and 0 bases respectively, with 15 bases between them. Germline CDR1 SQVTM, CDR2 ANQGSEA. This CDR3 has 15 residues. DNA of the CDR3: TGCAGCGTTACATTAGCGGCCTCTAGCACAGATACGCAGTATTTT. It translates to CSVTLAASSTDTQYF.

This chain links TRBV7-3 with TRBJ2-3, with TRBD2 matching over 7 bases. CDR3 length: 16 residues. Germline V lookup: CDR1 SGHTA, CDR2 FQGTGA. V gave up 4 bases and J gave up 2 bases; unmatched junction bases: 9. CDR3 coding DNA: TGTGCCAGCAGCTCCCAGCGGGGAGCATACACAGATACGCAGTATTTT. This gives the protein CASSSQRGAYTDTQYF.

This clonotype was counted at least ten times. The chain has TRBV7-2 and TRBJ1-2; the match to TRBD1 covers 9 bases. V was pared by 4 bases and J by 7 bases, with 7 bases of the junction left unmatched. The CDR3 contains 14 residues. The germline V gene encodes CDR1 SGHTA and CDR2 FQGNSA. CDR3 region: CASSWGQGVPGYTF. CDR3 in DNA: TGTGCCAGCAGCTGGGGACAGGGAGTTCCTGGCTACACCTTC.

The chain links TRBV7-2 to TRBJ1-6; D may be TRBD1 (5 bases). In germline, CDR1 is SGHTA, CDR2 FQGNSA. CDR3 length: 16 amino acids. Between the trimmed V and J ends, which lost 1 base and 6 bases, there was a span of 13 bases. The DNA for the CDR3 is TGTGCCAGCAGCTTAGTACTTCAGGGCCCTAATTCACCCCTCCACTTT. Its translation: CASSLVLQGPNSPLHF.

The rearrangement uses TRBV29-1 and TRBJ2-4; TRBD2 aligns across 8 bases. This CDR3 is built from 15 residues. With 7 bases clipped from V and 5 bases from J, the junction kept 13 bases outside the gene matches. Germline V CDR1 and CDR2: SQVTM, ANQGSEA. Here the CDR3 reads CSALTPIAGQNIQYF. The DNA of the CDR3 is TGCAGCGCCCTGACCCCCATAGCGGGGCAAAACATTCAGTACTTC.

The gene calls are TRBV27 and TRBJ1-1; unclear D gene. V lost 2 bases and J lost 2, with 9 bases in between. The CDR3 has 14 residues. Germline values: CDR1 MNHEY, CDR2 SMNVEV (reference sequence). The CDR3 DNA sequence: TGTGCCAGCAGTTTAACCCAGCGAAACACTGAAGCTTTCTTT. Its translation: CASSLTQRNTEAFF.

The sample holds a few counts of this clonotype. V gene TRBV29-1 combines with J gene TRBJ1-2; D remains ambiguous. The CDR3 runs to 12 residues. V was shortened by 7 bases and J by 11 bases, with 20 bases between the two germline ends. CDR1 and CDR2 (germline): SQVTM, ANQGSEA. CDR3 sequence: CSASDSLVRYTF. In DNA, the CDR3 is TGCAGCGCCTCGGACTCCCTAGTACGGTACACCTTC. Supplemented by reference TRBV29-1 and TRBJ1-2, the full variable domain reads SAVISQKPSRDICQRGTSLTIQCQVDSQVTMMFWYRQQPGQSLTLIATANQGSEATYESGFVIDKFPISRPNLTFSTLTVSNMSPEDSSIYLCSASDSLVRYTFGSGTRLTVV.

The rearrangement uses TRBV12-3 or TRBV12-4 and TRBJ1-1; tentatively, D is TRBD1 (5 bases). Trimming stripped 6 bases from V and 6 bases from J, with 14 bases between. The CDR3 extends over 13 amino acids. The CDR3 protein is CASSDGGFSEAFF. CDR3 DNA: TGTGCCAGCAGCGATGGGGGTTTTTCTGAAGCTTTCTTT.

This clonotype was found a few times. The CDR3 DNA reads TGTGCCAGCAGCACCACTAGCGGGAGGCAACAGTTCTTC. Amino acid sequence: CASSTTSGRQQFF. The chain is built from TRBV7-2 and TRBJ2-1, with 12 positions matching TRBD2. This CDR3 has 13 residues. Germline-derived CDR1 and CDR2 are SGHTA and FQGNSA. V dropped 5 bases and J dropped 13; count of bases not matched to a gene: 6.

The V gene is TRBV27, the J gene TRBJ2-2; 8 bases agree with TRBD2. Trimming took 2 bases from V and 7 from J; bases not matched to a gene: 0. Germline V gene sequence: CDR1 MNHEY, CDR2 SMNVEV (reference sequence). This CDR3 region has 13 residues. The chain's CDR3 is CASSLRGGGELFF. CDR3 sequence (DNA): TGTGCCAGCAGTTTACGGGGGGGCGGGGAGCTGTTTTTT.

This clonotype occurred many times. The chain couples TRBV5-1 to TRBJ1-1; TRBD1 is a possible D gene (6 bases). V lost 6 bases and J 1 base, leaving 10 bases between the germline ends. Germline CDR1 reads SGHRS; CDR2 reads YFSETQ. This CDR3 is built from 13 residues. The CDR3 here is CASKKTGNTEAFF. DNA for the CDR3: TGCGCCAGCAAAAAGACAGGGAACACTGAAGCTTTCTTT.

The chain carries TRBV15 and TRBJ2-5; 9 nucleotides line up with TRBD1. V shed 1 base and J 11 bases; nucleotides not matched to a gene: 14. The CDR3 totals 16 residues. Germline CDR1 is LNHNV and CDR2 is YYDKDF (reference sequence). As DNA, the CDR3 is TGTGCCACCAGCAGAGCCTTTGGGACAGGGAACAATGAGCAGTACTTC. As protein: CATSRAFGTGNNEQYF.

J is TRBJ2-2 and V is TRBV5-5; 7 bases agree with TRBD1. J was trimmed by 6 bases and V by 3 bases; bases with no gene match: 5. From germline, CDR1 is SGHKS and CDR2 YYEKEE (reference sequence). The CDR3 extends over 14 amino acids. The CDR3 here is CASSSTGDAGELFF. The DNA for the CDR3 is TGTGCCAGCAGCTCCACAGGGGATGCCGGGGAGCTGTTTTTT. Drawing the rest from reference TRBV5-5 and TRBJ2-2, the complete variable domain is DAGVTQSPTHLIKTRGQQVTLRCSPISGHKSVSWYQQVLGQGPQFIFQYYEKEERGRGNFPDRFSARQFPNYSSELNVNALLLGDSALYLCASSSTGDAGELFFGEGSRLTVL.

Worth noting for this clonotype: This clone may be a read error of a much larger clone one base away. CDR3 residues: CASSCTGAGELFF. CDR3 in DNA: TGTGCCAGCAGTTGTACAGGGGCCGGGGAGCTGTTTTTT. The chain combines TRBV6-6 with TRBJ2-2; TRBD1 aligns across 7 bases. CDR3 length: 13 residues. V shed 4 bases, J shed 6 bases, and the junction held 2 bases outside the gene matches. Germline assignment: CDR1 MNHNY and CDR2 SVGAGI (reference sequence).

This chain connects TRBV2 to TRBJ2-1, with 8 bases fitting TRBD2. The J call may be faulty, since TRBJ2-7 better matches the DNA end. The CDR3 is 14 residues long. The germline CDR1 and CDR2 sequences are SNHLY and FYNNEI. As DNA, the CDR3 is TGTGCCAGCTATCGGGGACTAGGTTACTACGAGCAGTACTTC. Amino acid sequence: CASYRGLGYYEQYF.

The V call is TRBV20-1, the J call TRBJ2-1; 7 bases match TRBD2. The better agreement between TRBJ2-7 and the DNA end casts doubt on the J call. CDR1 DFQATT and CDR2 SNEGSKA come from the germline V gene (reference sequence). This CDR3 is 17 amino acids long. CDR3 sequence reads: CSLTSVGGSSSYNEQYF. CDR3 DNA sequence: TGCAGTCTCACCTCCGTGGGCGGGAGCAGTTCCTACAATGAGCAGTACTTC.

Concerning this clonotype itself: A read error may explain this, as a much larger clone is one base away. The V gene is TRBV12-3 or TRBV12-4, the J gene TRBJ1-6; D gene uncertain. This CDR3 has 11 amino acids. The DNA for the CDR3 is TGTACCAGCAGTTTCGGTTCACCCCTCCACTTT. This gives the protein CTSSFGSPLHF.

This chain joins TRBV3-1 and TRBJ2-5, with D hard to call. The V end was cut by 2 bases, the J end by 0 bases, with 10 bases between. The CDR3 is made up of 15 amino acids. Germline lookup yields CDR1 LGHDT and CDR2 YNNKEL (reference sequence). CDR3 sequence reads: CASSQYRSDQETQYF. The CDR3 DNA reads TGTGCCAGCAGCCAATACCGGAGCGACCAAGAGACCCAGTACTTC.

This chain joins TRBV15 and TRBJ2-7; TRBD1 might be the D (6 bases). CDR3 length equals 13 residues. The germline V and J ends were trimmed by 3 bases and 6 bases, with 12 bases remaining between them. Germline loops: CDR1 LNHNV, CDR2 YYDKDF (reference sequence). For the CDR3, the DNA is TGTGCCACCAGCAGTGAACAGGGCGGCGAGCAGTACTTC. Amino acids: CATSSEQGGEQYF.

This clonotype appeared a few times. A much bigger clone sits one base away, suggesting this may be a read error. The CDR3 reads CASSEQMLEQYF. The DNA of the CDR3 is TGTGCCAGCAGTGAACAGATGTTAGAGCAGTACTTC. The chain has TRBV6-1 and TRBJ2-7, with D uncertain. This CDR3 spans 12 amino acids. The germline gives CDR1 MNHNS, CDR2 SASEGT. The V end lost 2 bases, the J end lost 7 bases, and 9 bases lay between the germline ends.